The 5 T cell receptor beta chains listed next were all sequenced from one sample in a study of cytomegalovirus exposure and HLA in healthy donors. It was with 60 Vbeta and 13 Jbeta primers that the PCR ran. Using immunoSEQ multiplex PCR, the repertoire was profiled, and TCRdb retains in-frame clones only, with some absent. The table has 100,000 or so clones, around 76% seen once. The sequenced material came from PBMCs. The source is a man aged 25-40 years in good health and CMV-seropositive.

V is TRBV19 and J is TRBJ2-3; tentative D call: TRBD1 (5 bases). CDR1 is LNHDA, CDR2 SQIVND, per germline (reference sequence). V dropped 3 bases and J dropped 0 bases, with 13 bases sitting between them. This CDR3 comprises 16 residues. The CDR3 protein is CASSMGQMISTDTQYF. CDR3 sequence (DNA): TGTGCCAGTAGTATGGGGCAAATGATTAGCACAGATACGCAGTATTTT.

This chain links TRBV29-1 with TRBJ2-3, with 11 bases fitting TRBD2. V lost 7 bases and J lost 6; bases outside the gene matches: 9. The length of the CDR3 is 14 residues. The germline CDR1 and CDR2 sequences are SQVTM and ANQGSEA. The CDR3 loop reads CSAGTSGNGDTQYF. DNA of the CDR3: TGCAGCGCCGGGACTAGCGGAAATGGGGATACGCAGTATTTT.

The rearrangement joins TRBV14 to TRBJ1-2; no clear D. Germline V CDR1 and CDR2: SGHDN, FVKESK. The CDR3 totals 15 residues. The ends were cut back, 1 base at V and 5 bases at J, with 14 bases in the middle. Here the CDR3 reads CASSQGFGVSYGYTF. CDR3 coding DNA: TGTGCCAGCAGCCAAGGCTTCGGGGTTTCTTATGGCTACACCTTC. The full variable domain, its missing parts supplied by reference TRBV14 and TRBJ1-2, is EAGVTQFPSHSVIEKGQTVTLRCDPISGHDNLYWYRRVMGKEIKFLLHFVKESKQDESGMPNNRFLAERTGGTYSTLKVQPAELEDSGVYFCASSQGFGVSYGYTFGSGTRLTVV.

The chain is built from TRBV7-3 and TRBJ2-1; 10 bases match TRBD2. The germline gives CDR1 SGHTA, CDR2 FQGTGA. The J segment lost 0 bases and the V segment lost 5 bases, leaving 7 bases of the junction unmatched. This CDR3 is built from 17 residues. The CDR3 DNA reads TGTGCCAGCAGCCGTAGCGGGGGGCCAAGCTCCTACAATGAGCAGTTCTTC. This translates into CASSRSGGPSSYNEQFF.

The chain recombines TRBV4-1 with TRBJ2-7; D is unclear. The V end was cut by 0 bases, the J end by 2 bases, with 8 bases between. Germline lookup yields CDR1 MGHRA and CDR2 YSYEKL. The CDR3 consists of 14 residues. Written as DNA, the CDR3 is TGCGCCAGCAGCCAAGACCCAAGCGCCTACGAGCAGTACTTC. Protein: CASSQDPSAYEQYF.